What follows describes a single T cell receptor (beta chain). Antigen: not known. The sample originates from a study of cytomegalovirus exposure and HLA in healthy donors. Primers included in the PCR were 60 Vbeta and 13 Jbeta primers. Sequencing used immunoSEQ multiplex PCR; TCRdb keeps in-frame clones, though not all of them. The table shows more than 50,000 clones, with about 85% occurring only once. Germline V lookup: CDR1 SGDLS, CDR2 YYNGEE. CDR3 length: 15 residues. V was trimmed by 0 bases and J by 4 bases, leaving 11 bases between them. Study observations and caveats: A later analysis revealed that TCR association rates differed between HLA loci, peaking at DRB1 and bottoming out at HLA-C.

The chain couples TRBV9 to TRBJ2-4, with a tentative D call TRBD1 (7 bases). This TCR came from a female donor in good health and CMV-seronegative. The specimen sequenced was PBMCs. CDR3 amino acids: CASSVGRGQKNIQYF. CDR3 bases: TGTGCCAGCAGCGTAGGGAGGGGACAGAAAAACATTCAGTACTTC.